What follows are 23 T cell receptor beta chains derived from one specimen sequenced in a study of post-analysis software for immune sequencing data. These receptors lack a known antigen. Study-level results: Relative to controls, patients had five TRBV segments at higher frequency, with TRBV5-6, TRBV5-1 and TRBV20-1 among these.

Libraries were made from TCR beta cDNA, and they carried unique molecular identifiers. MiXCR, run by TCRdb on the PCR reads, gives a single entry per CDR3 protein. The table lists 450,000 to 700,000 distinct CDR3 sequences, around 40% of them singletons. Sequencing was done on a sample of blood. The receptors were sampled from a girl aged 5-17 years with multiple sclerosis.

The rearrangement links TRBV27 to TRBJ2-7, with D perhaps TRBD1 (5 bases). The CDR3 is 14 residues long. V lost 6 bases and J 0 bases, leaving 12 bases between the germline ends. CDR1 is MNHEY and CDR2 is SMNVEV in the germline V gene (reference sequence). CDR3 sequence reads: CASRTTDSSYEQYF. CDR3 DNA sequence: TGTGCCAGCAGGACGACAGATAGCTCCTACGAGCAGTACTTC.

This clonotype came up a few times. The gene calls are TRBV13 and TRBJ2-3; D could derive from TRBD1 or TRBD2 (5 bases each). There are 13 residues in the CDR3. CDR1 PRHDT and CDR2 FYEKMQ come from the germline V gene (reference sequence). V lost 5 bases to trimming and J lost 2 bases, with 8 bases between them. Written as DNA, the CDR3 is TGTGCCAGCAGCCGGGACGTCACAGATACGCAGTATTTT. Translated, it gives CASSRDVTDTQYF. Full variable domain (missing parts from reference TRBV13 and TRBJ2-3): AAGVIQSPRHLIKEKRETATLKCYPIPRHDTVYWYQQGPGQDPQFLISFYEKMQSDKGSIPDRFSAQQFSDYHSELNMSSLELGDSALYFCASSRDVTDTQYFGPGTRLTVL.

The chain joins TRBV12-3 or TRBV12-4 to TRBJ2-1; no definite D call. This CDR3 has 14 residues. The V and J ends lost 3 bases and 5 bases respectively, with 11 bases between them. CDR3 amino acids: CASSFSSTNNEQFF. The CDR3 DNA sequence: TGTGCCAGCAGTTTTAGTTCCACAAACAATGAGCAGTTCTTC.

This clonotype has just a few counts. V and J are TRBV6-2 or TRBV6-3 and TRBJ2-5, with D perhaps matching TRBD1 or TRBD2 (5 bases each). V lost 7 bases and J 7 bases, leaving 16 bases between the germline ends. CDR1 and CDR2 (germline): MNHEY, SVGEGT. CDR3 length equals 13 residues. CDR3 residues: CASTPRDPSTQYF. CDR3 sequence (DNA): TGTGCCAGCACCCCCCGGGACCCCTCGACCCAGTACTTC.

V gene TRBV29-1 combines with J gene TRBJ1-1; D call uncertain. The germline CDR1 and CDR2 sequences are SQVTM and ANQGSEA. CDR3 size: 13 residues. V gave up 4 bases and J gave up 5 bases, with 14 bases separating them. The CDR3 sequence is CSVVSGLETEAFF. CDR3 in DNA: TGCAGCGTTGTCTCCGGGCTGGAAACTGAAGCTTTCTTT.

The V and J genes are TRBV7-9 and TRBJ1-2, with no clear D. This CDR3 has 14 amino acids. The germline V gene encodes CDR1 SEHNR and CDR2 FQNEAQ (reference sequence). The V end lost 2 bases, the J end lost 8 bases, and 15 bases lay between the germline ends. CDR3: CASSLTSGMKGYTF. CDR3 in DNA: TGTGCCAGCAGCTTAACATCGGGTATGAAGGGCTACACCTTC.

The chain carries TRBV9 and TRBJ1-1; D gene ambiguous. This CDR3 contains 14 residues. Germline-derived CDR1 and CDR2 are SGDLS and YYNGEE. Trimming took off 4 bases at V and 5 bases at J, with 15 bases between the two ends. The CDR3 DNA follows: TGTGCCAGCAGCCCTCGACCCCCGCGGACTGAAGCTTTCTTT. As protein: CASSPRPPRTEAFF.

This chain links TRBV5-1 with TRBJ2-5, with unresolved D. The germline V and J ends were trimmed by 5 bases and 5 bases, with 13 bases remaining between them. The CDR3 has 13 amino acids. In germline, CDR1 is SGHRS, CDR2 YFSETQ. CDR3 DNA: TGCGCCAGCAGAATCTGGGTACGGGAGACCCAGTACTTC. It encodes CASRIWVRETQYF.

This clonotype appeared a few times. The chain has TRBV5-1 and TRBJ2-5, with 11 bases matching TRBD2. This CDR3 is 15 amino acids long. Per germline, CDR1 SGHRS and CDR2 YFSETQ. Losses at the gene ends were 0 bases for V and 5 bases for J; bases not matched to a gene: 3. Here the CDR3 reads CASSLEGTSGETQYF. CDR3 DNA sequence: TGCGCCAGCAGCTTGGAGGGGACTAGCGGTGAGACCCAGTACTTC.

This clonotype is a singleton in its sample. The chain links TRBV6-5 to TRBJ2-4; 7 nucleotides agree with TRBD2. V dropped 10 bases and J dropped 0; count of bases not matched to a gene: 6. The CDR3 runs to 14 residues. From germline, CDR1 is MNHEY and CDR2 SVGAGI. CDR3 in DNA: TGTGCCATCCTAGCGGCCCTAGCCAAAAACATTCAGTACTTC. Translating gives CAILAALAKNIQYF.

The rearrangement joins TRBV29-1 to TRBJ2-1, with 10 bases that match TRBD2. There are 16 residues in the CDR3. The V and J ends lost 0 bases and 7 bases, in that order; junction bases with no gene match: 9. Germline CDR1 reads SQVTM; CDR2 reads ANQGSEA. CDR3 nucleotides: TGCAGCGTTGAAGATTGGTCTAGCGGGGGTTGGAATGAGCAGTTCTTC. This encodes CSVEDWSSGGWNEQFF.

The J gene is TRBJ2-5, the V gene TRBV20-1; the match to TRBD2 covers 10 bases. V lost 3 bases and J lost 5; bases outside the gene matches: 6. The CDR3 covers 14 residues. Germline loops: CDR1 DFQATT, CDR2 SNEGSKA (reference sequence). Written as DNA, the CDR3 is TGCAGTGCTAGGTCGGGACTAGCGATGGAGACCCAGTACTTC. The encoded protein is CSARSGLAMETQYF.

The chain combines TRBV3-1 with TRBJ1-1; TRBD1 agrees at 7 bases. The CDR3 covers 13 residues. Trimming at V came to 3 bases and at J to 6 bases, leaving 4 bases not matched to a gene. Germline values: CDR1 LGHDT, CDR2 YNNKEL (reference sequence). DNA of the CDR3: TGTGCCAGCAGCCAGCGAAGGGGGCCTGAAGCTTTCTTT. This translates into CASSQRRGPEAFF.

The rearrangement links TRBV2 to TRBJ1-2; no clear D. This CDR3 spans 13 amino acids. The V and J ends lost 7 bases and 8 bases respectively, with 17 bases between them. Germline CDR1 SNHLY, CDR2 FYNNEI. Here the CDR3 reads CASKDYPRRGYTF. The CDR3 DNA is TGTGCCAGCAAGGATTACCCACGCCGGGGCTACACCTTC.

J is TRBJ2-6 and V is TRBV7-2; D ambiguous. From germline, CDR1 is SGHTA and CDR2 FQGNSA. V lost 5 bases to trimming and J lost 1 base, with 9 bases between them. This CDR3 region has 15 residues. The chain's CDR3 is CASSPGLSGANVLTF. The CDR3 DNA is TGTGCCAGCAGCCCCGGTCTTTCTGGGGCCAACGTCCTGACTTTC.

The CDR3 coding sequence is TGCGCCAGCAGCCTCGCGAAGTGGAGTCGCTACGAGCAGTACTTC. Translation: CASSLAKWSRYEQYF. The chain links TRBV4-1 to TRBJ2-7; D is undetermined. From germline, CDR1 is MGHRA and CDR2 YSYEKL. There are 15 residues in the CDR3. V was shortened by 4 bases and J by 3 bases, with 16 bases between the two germline ends.

In the case of this clonotype: One junction end does not reproduce the germline sequence, and a read error may be involved. The rearrangement uses TRBV5-1 and TRBJ2-1; TRBD2 aligns across 10 bases. The CDR3 is 16 residues long. Germline CDR1 reads SGHRS; CDR2 reads YFSETQ. CDR3 loop: CAGSAGRAGGPDEQFF. As DNA, the CDR3 is TGCGCCGGCAGCGCCGGACGAGCGGGAGGGCCGGATGAGCAGTTCTTC. The full variable domain, its missing parts supplied by reference TRBV5-1 and TRBJ2-1, is KAGVTQTPRYLIKTRGQQVTLSCSPISGHRSVSWYQQTPGQGLQFLFEYFSETQRNKGNFPGRFSGRQFSNSRSEMNVSTLELGDSALYLCAGSAGRAGGPDEQFFGPGTRLTVL.

V is TRBV12-3 or TRBV12-4 and J is TRBJ2-7; 7 nucleotides agree with TRBD1. The J segment lost 2 bases and the V segment lost 4 bases, leaving 11 bases of the junction unmatched. The CDR3 has 16 amino acids. CDR3 sequence reads: CASSSGTAERTYEQYF. As DNA, the CDR3 is TGTGCCAGCAGTTCCGGGACAGCTGAGCGTACCTACGAGCAGTACTTC.

This clonotype was observed a few times. V usage is TRBV15 and J usage is TRBJ1-1, with unresolved D. The V end lost 0 bases, the J end lost 1 base, and 3 bases lay between the germline ends. Germline CDR1 LNHNV, CDR2 YYDKDF (reference sequence). The CDR3 is made up of 13 amino acids. The CDR3 coding sequence is TGTGCCACCAGCAGAGATGAGAACACTGAAGCTTTCTTT. This translates into CATSRDENTEAFF.

This chain links TRBV7-9 with TRBJ2-7; 13 bases align to TRBD2. Germline assignment: CDR1 SEHNR and CDR2 FQNEAQ (reference sequence). The CDR3 covers 18 residues. V lost 3 bases, J lost 2 bases, and 10 bases stayed unmatched. CDR3 loop: CASSLGLAGTSKTYEQYF. CDR3 sequence (DNA): TGTGCCAGCAGCTTGGGACTAGCGGGGACTTCCAAGACCTACGAGCAGTACTTC. Combining the CDR3 with reference TRBV7-9 and TRBJ2-7 gives the whole variable domain DTGVSQNPRHKITKRGQNVTFRCDPISEHNRLYWYRQTLGQGPEFLTYFQNEAQLEKSRLLSDRFSAERPKGSFSTLEIQRTEQGDSAMYLCASSLGLAGTSKTYEQYFGPGTRLTVT.

The genes are TRBV28 and TRBJ2-3; 14 bases align to TRBD2. Trimming cost V 5 bases and J 6 bases; bases outside gene matches: 10. The CDR3 covers 17 residues. CDR1 MDHEN and CDR2 SYDVKM come from the germline V gene. The CDR3, as DNA: TGTGCCAGCAGTCCACTGACTAGCGGGAGGGCCAGGGATACGCAGTATTTT. As protein: CASSPLTSGRARDTQYF.

This clonotype was counted between two and nine times. This chain uses TRBV4-1 with TRBJ1-2; 7 bases fit TRBD1. CDR1 is MGHRA and CDR2 is YSYEKL in the germline V gene. The CDR3 has 16 amino acids. Trimming at V came to 6 bases and at J to 0 bases, leaving 10 bases not matched to a gene. This chain's CDR3 is CASRQTYRGPNYGYTF. The CDR3 coding sequence is TGCGCCAGCAGACAAACTTACAGGGGTCCTAACTATGGCTACACCTTC.

This chain links TRBV12-3 or TRBV12-4 with TRBJ2-5; a weak D match, TRBD1 (5 bases). Gene TRBJ2-7 matches the end of the DNA better, so the J call may be wrong. This CDR3 has 15 amino acids. The CDR3, as DNA: TGTGCCAGCAGTTCCGCAGGGCTCCTCTCTTACGAGCAGTACTTC. Translating gives CASSSAGLLSYEQYF.